This TCR beta chain was captured in a study of blood T cell repertoires in COVID-19. Study-level background: Nucleic acid was either cDNA or gDNA, and it came from T cells, B-cell-depleted T cells, or PBMCs.

The CDR3 totals 14 residues. Germline CDR1 and CDR2: WNHNN and SYGVQD (reference sequence). V lost 1 base and J lost 4, with 8 bases in between. Under the authors' procedure: The assay estimated nucleated cells by amplifying reference gene primers. Profiling relied on immunoSEQ multiplex PCR, and the TCRdb table lists in-frame clones only, not all of them. V and J calls plus clone size are reproduced from that table; the DNA served to infer D and trimming. Among over 150,000 clones listed, just over 85% were seen once. Enrolled through a virtual design, the participants were between roughly 18 and 100 years of age and came from 24 US areas.

V usage is TRBV10-1 and J usage is TRBJ2-1; D gene unclear. Material for sequencing was PBMCs or T cells enriched from blood (not recorded which). The sequence derives from a woman younger than 35 who had recovered from COVID-19. The CDR3 loop reads CASSEFRGYNEQFF. CDR3 bases: TGCGCCAGCAGTGAGTTTCGCGGTTACAATGAGCAGTTCTTC.